A selection of T cell receptor beta chains follows, all from one sample in a study of CD8 T cells in ankylosing spondylitis. TCRdb re-derived calls from the 5' RACE reads in MiXCR, one entry per CDR3 protein. The top ten clones hold 13% to 15% of a sample with about 340,000 distinct CDR3 sequences, around 8% of them seen once. Sequencing used blood, either unsorted or a sorted T cell fraction (not recorded which). These receptors all come from a male donor with ankylosing spondylitis. Each CDR3 is given without its conserved first and last residue. The order of the fields is V gene, clone size, CDR3 protein. Size is omitted from some rows. Given values are once, few, many or a class for expanded clones.

>TRBV4-3|.
ASSQEDRVGSPLH
>TRBV6-5|.
ASSYRTVGNQPQH
>TRBV20-1|many
SAYPWDRTYNEQF
>TRBV18|few
ASSRQGENTEAF
>TRBV30|few
AWSVSGGPTF
>TRBV3-1|many
ASSHAGRANYGYT
>TRBV19|.
ASSLQGADTGELF
>TRBV20-1|.
SAGGVTSGRASHNEQF
>TRBV27|once
ASSLTGDGRAHEQY
>TRBV19|.
ASSIPRRINNQPQH
>TRBV29-1|many
SVEDLAPTGELF
>TRBV20-1|few
SADTGTVHGYT
>TRBV6-1|few
ASRRGQLYEQY
>TRBV21-1|.
ASSGDLLSKRPNYEQY
>TRBV7-9|many
ASTTGNQPQH
>TRBV6-5|.
ASSYSPLDNEQF
>TRBV29-1|.
SAKTQGSAGNTIY
>TRBV28|many
ASSLPSGSESNEQF
>TRBV20-1|.
SAGGTFNQPQH
>TRBV25-1|.
ASSEPGRANVLT
>TRBV12-3/TRBV12-4|many
ASSFGGSTDTQY
>TRBV6-2/TRBV6-3|.
ASRPGRWPQH
>TRBV6-2/TRBV6-3|.
ASSHTGTQY
>TRBV12-3/TRBV12-4|many
ASSLIGTTTEAF
>TRBV5-1|.
ASSRIQENTEAF
>TRBV29-1|many
SVTTYNEQF
>TRBV29-1|few
SVGRNLGRAGDTQY
>TRBV28|many
ASSFRTGGGQPQH
>TRBV27|few
ASSPTPGLAGYILF
>TRBV5-1|few
ASSLEASGSAYNEQF
>TRBV6-1|.
ASRDGLNQPQH
>TRBV29-1|many
SVGTRGSGRVNEQF
>TRBV30|.
AWTTTGGGNQPQH
>TRBV7-2|many
ASSAPLGRTDTQY
>TRBV9|.
ASSLVDGANYGYT
>TRBV5-6|many
ASSLKSRGRKETQY
>TRBV7-8|many
ASSKGEEPGADTQY
>TRBV11-2|many
ASSRDRAQTQY
>TRBV24-1|.
ATSEPSGREGHEQF
>TRBV10-3|.
AISGQGSGTDTQY
>TRBV6-1|many
ASSLRTANTEAF
>TRBV7-9|.
ASSLRRERTDTQY
>TRBV29-1|few
SVEAYRGTTEAF
>TRBV5-5|.
ASSRDYRSYEQY
>TRBV7-3|few
ASSLEDRGSEQY
>TRBV9|.
ASSVGEETEAF
>TRBV20-1|many
SAGGTSGTLEQY
>TRBV29-1|.
SVEEGDTQY